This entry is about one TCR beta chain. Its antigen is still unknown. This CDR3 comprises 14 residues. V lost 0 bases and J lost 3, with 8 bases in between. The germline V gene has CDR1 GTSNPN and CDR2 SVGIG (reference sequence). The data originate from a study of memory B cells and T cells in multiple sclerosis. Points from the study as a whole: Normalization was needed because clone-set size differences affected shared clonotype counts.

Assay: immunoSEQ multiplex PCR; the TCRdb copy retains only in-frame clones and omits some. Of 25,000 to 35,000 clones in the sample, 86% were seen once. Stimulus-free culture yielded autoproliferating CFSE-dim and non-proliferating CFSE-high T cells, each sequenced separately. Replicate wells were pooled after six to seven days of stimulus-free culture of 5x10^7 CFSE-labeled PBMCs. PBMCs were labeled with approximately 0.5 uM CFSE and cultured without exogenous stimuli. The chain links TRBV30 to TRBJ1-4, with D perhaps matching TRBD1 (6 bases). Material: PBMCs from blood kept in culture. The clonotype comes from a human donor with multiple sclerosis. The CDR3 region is CAWSVGGSNEKLFF. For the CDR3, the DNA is TGTGCCTGGAGTGTGGGGGGCTCTAATGAAAAACTGTTTTTT.